The T cell receptor (beta chain) described here comes from a study of T cell repertoires in cytomegalovirus infection. General study results and limits: The ex vivo response was dominated by HLA-C-restricted CMV-specific TCR beta clonotypes.

From germline, CDR1 is LGHNA and CDR2 YNFKEQ. V was trimmed by 1 base and J by 0 bases, leaving 13 bases between them. There are 17 residues in the CDR3. TCRdb re-derived calls from the reads in MiXCR, one entry per CDR3 protein. The sample lists 550,000 to 850,000 distinct CDR3 sequences; around 30% were seen once. A remark on this clonotype: No antigen is known for it.

This specimen consisted of cultured PBMCs, obtained from culture after CMV antigen stimulation. The J gene is TRBJ2-1, the V gene TRBV4-2, with D possibly matching TRBD1 (5 bases). The clonotype originates from a human donor in good health (CMV status not recorded). Some clones in this sample may be carry-over from other donors' samples. The CDR3, as DNA: TGTGCCAGCAGCCAAGTAATCCAGGGAAGCTCCTACAATGAGCAGTTCTTC. Its protein is CASSQVIQGSSYNEQFF.